This is a list of T cell receptor beta chains from one sample in a study of T cell repertoires in cytomegalovirus infection. TCRdb independently ran MiXCR on the reads; one entry per CDR3 protein. In the table there are fewer than 350,000 distinct CDR3 sequences, 9.5% of which are singletons. What was sequenced was PBMCs. The origin of the receptors is a human donor in good health (CMV status not recorded). Some clones in this sample may be carry-over from other donors' samples. The CDR3 runs from the conserved cysteine through the conserved F or W. A D gene is named only where the DNA matches it firmly. Size tells how often a clone was seen (once, few, many) or the class of an expanded clone, and some rows leave it out.

d_gene: .; j_gene: TRBJ2-3; abundance: many; v_gene: TRBV29-1; CDR3nt: TGCAGCGTTGAATTGTCTAGACCTAGCACAGATACGCAGTATTTT; CDR3aa: CSVELSRPSTDTQYF
d_gene: TRBD1; j_gene: TRBJ1-1; abundance: .; v_gene: TRBV11-2; CDR3nt: TGTGCCAGCAGCGGAAGGACAGGGGGGTACACTGAAGCTTTCTTT; CDR3aa: CASSGRTGGYTEAFF
d_gene: TRBD1; j_gene: TRBJ1-2; abundance: .; v_gene: TRBV4-1; CDR3nt: TGCGCCAGCAGCCAACCCGGGACAGGGGGATCTGGCTACACCTTC; CDR3aa: CASSQPGTGGSGYTF
d_gene: TRBD1; j_gene: TRBJ1-1; abundance: few; v_gene: TRBV6-2/TRBV6-3; CDR3nt: TGTGCCAGCAGTGGACTGGGACAGGGGGCGAACACTGAAGCTTTCTTT; CDR3aa: CASSGLGQGANTEAFF
d_gene: TRBD2; j_gene: TRBJ2-1; abundance: many; v_gene: TRBV11-2; CDR3nt: TGTGCCAGCAGCTTAGTAACTAGCGGGACCAATGAGCAGTTCTTC; CDR3aa: CASSLVTSGTNEQFF
d_gene: .; j_gene: TRBJ2-4; abundance: .; v_gene: TRBV28; CDR3nt: TGTGCCAGCAGTTTGGAGTTAGCCAAAAACATTCAGTACTTC; CDR3aa: CASSLELAKNIQYF
d_gene: TRBD2; j_gene: TRBJ2-3; abundance: many; v_gene: TRBV7-2; CDR3nt: TGTGCCAGCAGCATCCTAGCGGCCTCTAGCACAGATACGCAGTATTTT; CDR3aa: CASSILAASSTDTQYF
d_gene: .; j_gene: TRBJ2-1; abundance: few; v_gene: TRBV9; CDR3nt: TGTGCCAGCAGCACCCCCAGCGTCAACTACAATGAGCAGTTCTTC; CDR3aa: CASSTPSVNYNEQFF
d_gene: .; j_gene: TRBJ2-3; abundance: .; v_gene: TRBV6-1; CDR3nt: TGTGCCAGCAGTCCCCGGGACGCCACAGATACGCAGTATTTT; CDR3aa: CASSPRDATDTQYF
d_gene: TRBD1; j_gene: TRBJ1-6; abundance: many; v_gene: TRBV7-2; CDR3nt: TGTGCCAGCAGCTTAACCGGGACAGGGTTGTCACCCCTCCACTTT; CDR3aa: CASSLTGTGLSPLHF
d_gene: .; j_gene: TRBJ2-5; abundance: few; v_gene: TRBV5-6; CDR3nt: TGTGCCAGCAGCTTACCCAGGGTCACGGAGACCCAGTACTTC; CDR3aa: CASSLPRVTETQYF
d_gene: .; j_gene: TRBJ2-1; abundance: .; v_gene: TRBV7-2; CDR3nt: TGTGCCAGCAGCCCCGGGACCCTTCGCAATGAGCAGTTCTTC; CDR3aa: CASSPGTLRNEQFF
d_gene: TRBD1; j_gene: TRBJ1-1; abundance: few; v_gene: TRBV7-2; CDR3nt: TGTGCCAGCAGGTCGGACAGGCGGCTTGAAGCTTTCTTT; CDR3aa: CASRSDRRLEAFF
d_gene: .; j_gene: TRBJ2-1; abundance: many; v_gene: TRBV7-6; CDR3nt: TGTGCCAGCAGCTTAGCGGGGGGGGCCCTATACAATGAGCAGTTCTTC; CDR3aa: CASSLAGGALYNEQFF
d_gene: TRBD2; j_gene: TRBJ2-1; abundance: many; v_gene: TRBV6-2/TRBV6-3; CDR3nt: TGTGCCAGCAGTTACCCCCAGAAGAGCGGGGGGCACAATGAGCAGTTCTTC; CDR3aa: CASSYPQKSGGHNEQFF
d_gene: .; j_gene: TRBJ2-1; abundance: many; v_gene: TRBV18; CDR3nt: TGTGCCAGCTCACCACCTATATCCAGCTCCTACAATGAGCAGTTCTTC; CDR3aa: CASSPPISSSYNEQFF
d_gene: TRBD2; j_gene: TRBJ2-1; abundance: few; v_gene: TRBV5-1; CDR3nt: TGCGCCAGCAGCACTGAAGGACTAGCGGATTACAATGAGCAGTTCTTC; CDR3aa: CASSTEGLADYNEQFF
d_gene: .; j_gene: TRBJ2-5; abundance: .; v_gene: TRBV7-2; CDR3nt: TGTGCCAGCAGCTTCTTCACAACCCAAGAGACCCAGTACTTC; CDR3aa: CASSFFTTQETQYF
d_gene: TRBD2; j_gene: TRBJ2-6; abundance: .; v_gene: TRBV15; CDR3nt: TGTGCCACCAGCGGCCTGGGGGTTCGGAGCGGGGGGCATTCTGGGGCCAACGTCCTGACTTTC; CDR3aa: CATSGLGVRSGGHSGANVLTF
d_gene: TRBD2; j_gene: TRBJ2-7; abundance: .; v_gene: TRBV2; CDR3nt: TGTGCCAGCAGTGATTGGGCTAGCGGGGGAGAGAAGGAAGAGCAGTACTTC; CDR3aa: CASSDWASGGEKEEQYF
d_gene: .; j_gene: TRBJ2-7; abundance: many; v_gene: TRBV28; CDR3nt: TGTGCCAGCAGAGAACAGGACTTAAGCTCCTACGAGCAGTACTTC; CDR3aa: CASREQDLSSYEQYF
d_gene: TRBD1; j_gene: TRBJ2-7; abundance: .; v_gene: TRBV7-6; CDR3nt: TGTGCCAGCAGCTTAGCGACGGGACAGGGGGCCTCCTACGAGCAGTACTTC; CDR3aa: CASSLATGQGASYEQYF
d_gene: TRBD2; j_gene: TRBJ2-2; abundance: few; v_gene: TRBV27; CDR3nt: TGTGCCAGCAGTTCAGCGGGAGGGAACACCGGGGAGCTGTTTTTT; CDR3aa: CASSSAGGNTGELFF
d_gene: TRBD2; j_gene: TRBJ2-5; abundance: many; v_gene: TRBV7-2; CDR3nt: TGTGCCAGCAGCTTAGCCGGTAGCGGGGGAGAGACCCAGTACTTC; CDR3aa: CASSLAGSGGETQYF
d_gene: .; j_gene: TRBJ2-7; abundance: .; v_gene: TRBV5-8; CDR3nt: TGTGCCAGCAGCTTGTATGATGGCAGGGGTGTCGAGCAGTACTTC; CDR3aa: CASSLYDGRGVEQYF
d_gene: TRBD1; j_gene: TRBJ1-2; abundance: .; v_gene: TRBV19; CDR3nt: TGTGCCAGTTGGGACAGGGGGCGCGAGGATGGCTACACCTTC; CDR3aa: CASWDRGREDGYTF
d_gene: .; j_gene: TRBJ2-7; abundance: many; v_gene: TRBV6-5; CDR3nt: TGTGCCAGCAGATCCCCCGCAGACGGATCCTACGAGCAGTACTTC; CDR3aa: CASRSPADGSYEQYF
d_gene: TRBD1; j_gene: TRBJ1-1; abundance: many; v_gene: TRBV4-2; CDR3nt: TGTGCCAGCAGCCAAGATCGGACAGGGGGCACTGAAGCTTTCTTT; CDR3aa: CASSQDRTGGTEAFF
d_gene: .; j_gene: TRBJ1-3; abundance: .; v_gene: TRBV2; CDR3nt: TGTGCCAGCGGCCGGGACGGGGAAAGAAACACCATATATTTT; CDR3aa: CASGRDGERNTIYF
d_gene: .; j_gene: TRBJ1-1; abundance: .; v_gene: TRBV11-1; CDR3nt: TGTGCCAGCAGCTTCTTCCCACAGGATATTAAGAACACTGAAGCTTTCTTT; CDR3aa: CASSFFPQDIKNTEAFF
d_gene: .; j_gene: TRBJ1-1; abundance: .; v_gene: TRBV7-6; CDR3nt: TGTGCCAGCAGCTTAGATGGCAGGCGCACTGAAGCTTTCTTT; CDR3aa: CASSLDGRRTEAFF
d_gene: TRBD1; j_gene: TRBJ2-7; abundance: many; v_gene: TRBV28; CDR3nt: TGTGCCAGCAGAACCCCCGGGACAGGGGGCTACGAGCAGTACTTC; CDR3aa: CASRTPGTGGYEQYF
d_gene: .; j_gene: TRBJ1-1; abundance: few; v_gene: TRBV7-9; CDR3nt: TGTGCCAGCACCCTAGTGGGGGCGGTGGGCACTGAAGCTTTCTTT; CDR3aa: CASTLVGAVGTEAFF
d_gene: .; j_gene: TRBJ1-1; abundance: .; v_gene: TRBV6-2/TRBV6-3; CDR3nt: TGTGCCAGCTTCAGGGAGAACACTGAAGCTTTCTTT; CDR3aa: CASFRENTEAFF
d_gene: TRBD1; j_gene: TRBJ2-7; abundance: few; v_gene: TRBV19; CDR3nt: TGTGCCAGTAGCCCAAACAGGGGACCCTACGAGCAGTACTTC; CDR3aa: CASSPNRGPYEQYF
d_gene: TRBD1; j_gene: TRBJ1-2; abundance: few; v_gene: TRBV30; CDR3nt: TGTGCCTGGAGTGCCGGGACAGGGAGCTATGGCTACACCTTC; CDR3aa: CAWSAGTGSYGYTF
d_gene: TRBD1; j_gene: TRBJ1-2; abundance: .; v_gene: TRBV28; CDR3nt: TGTGCCAGCAGCGGACAGGGCCCTGGCTACACCTTC; CDR3aa: CASSGQGPGYTF
d_gene: TRBD2; j_gene: TRBJ2-1; abundance: few; v_gene: TRBV20-1; CDR3nt: TGCAGTGCTAGTCGCGGGGGGGCCCAAAGTGAGCAGTTCTTC; CDR3aa: CSASRGGAQSEQFF
d_gene: .; j_gene: TRBJ2-5; abundance: many; v_gene: TRBV7-2; CDR3nt: TGTGCCAGCAGCGCTACTCGCTTGGAGACCCAGTACTTC; CDR3aa: CASSATRLETQYF
d_gene: TRBD2; j_gene: TRBJ2-7; abundance: few; v_gene: TRBV4-3; CDR3nt: TGCGCCAGCAGCCATCTACTCGGGGGAGGGTCCTACGAGCAGTACTTC; CDR3aa: CASSHLLGGGSYEQYF
d_gene: TRBD2; j_gene: TRBJ2-7; abundance: few; v_gene: TRBV28; CDR3nt: TGTGCCAGCAGCCGTCACCTCGGGGGACTAGCGGGAGCCGAGCAGTACTTC; CDR3aa: CASSRHLGGLAGAEQYF
d_gene: .; j_gene: TRBJ2-7; abundance: .; v_gene: TRBV7-2; CDR3nt: TGTGCCAGCAGCTTCCAGGGTCGGCGCGAGCAGTACTTC; CDR3aa: CASSFQGRREQYF
d_gene: .; j_gene: TRBJ1-1; abundance: many; v_gene: TRBV7-6; CDR3nt: TGTGCCAGCAGCTTAGCGCAGAGGGGCGGGGAGGAAGCTTTCTTT; CDR3aa: CASSLAQRGGEEAFF
d_gene: TRBD2; j_gene: TRBJ2-7; abundance: many; v_gene: TRBV7-9; CDR3nt: TGTGCCAGCAGTCTGACCAGCGGGGGGGCAACCCGCGAGCAGTACTTC; CDR3aa: CASSLTSGGATREQYF
d_gene: .; j_gene: TRBJ2-1; abundance: many; v_gene: TRBV7-3; CDR3nt: TGTGCCAGCAGCCGCACGGGAGATGGCTACAATGAGCAGTTCTTC; CDR3aa: CASSRTGDGYNEQFF
d_gene: TRBD2; j_gene: TRBJ2-1; abundance: many; v_gene: TRBV7-2; CDR3nt: TGTGCCAGCAGCTTTGCCGGGACTAGCGGGGGGAATGAGCAGTTCTTC; CDR3aa: CASSFAGTSGGNEQFF
d_gene: .; j_gene: TRBJ1-5; abundance: .; v_gene: TRBV25-1; CDR3nt: TGTGCCAGCAGTGCCTTCAATCAGCCCCAGCATTTT; CDR3aa: CASSAFNQPQHF
d_gene: TRBD2; j_gene: TRBJ2-1; abundance: .; v_gene: TRBV6-5; CDR3nt: TGTGCCAGCAGTTACGGCCTAGCGGGAGTTGAGCAGTTCTTC; CDR3aa: CASSYGLAGVEQFF
d_gene: TRBD1; j_gene: TRBJ1-4; abundance: many; v_gene: TRBV7-2; CDR3nt: TGTGCCAGCAGCTCGGAGGGGACAGGGGATGAAAAACTGTTTTTT; CDR3aa: CASSSEGTGDEKLFF
d_gene: TRBD1; j_gene: TRBJ1-5; abundance: few; v_gene: TRBV20-1; CDR3nt: TGCAGTGCTCGACAGGGGGAAGGACAGCCCCAGCATTTT; CDR3aa: CSARQGEGQPQHF
d_gene: .; j_gene: TRBJ1-1; abundance: .; v_gene: TRBV12-3/TRBV12-4; CDR3nt: TGTGCCAGCAGTTTAGAATATCCACGGAACACTGAAGCTTTCTTT; CDR3aa: CASSLEYPRNTEAFF
d_gene: .; j_gene: TRBJ2-7; abundance: many; v_gene: TRBV7-2; CDR3nt: TGTGCCAGCAGCTACAGGGAAGCGATCCCCTACGAGCAGTACTTC; CDR3aa: CASSYREAIPYEQYF
d_gene: .; j_gene: TRBJ1-2; abundance: few; v_gene: TRBV4-3; CDR3nt: TGCGCCAGCAGCCAAGAAACAGGGCATGGCTACACCTTC; CDR3aa: CASSQETGHGYTF
d_gene: .; j_gene: TRBJ2-5; abundance: many; v_gene: TRBV7-2; CDR3nt: TGTGCCAGCAGCTTACTAGGTTCAGAGACCCAGTACTTC; CDR3aa: CASSLLGSETQYF
d_gene: TRBD1; j_gene: TRBJ2-3; abundance: many; v_gene: TRBV5-6; CDR3nt: TGTGCCAGCAGCCCCCGGGACAGTCTGTCAGATACGCAGTATTTT; CDR3aa: CASSPRDSLSDTQYF
d_gene: .; j_gene: TRBJ1-5; abundance: many; v_gene: TRBV7-2; CDR3nt: TGTGCCAGCAGCTATACAGGCGCTTATAGCAATCAGCCCCAGCATTTT; CDR3aa: CASSYTGAYSNQPQHF
d_gene: TRBD2; j_gene: TRBJ2-7; abundance: .; v_gene: TRBV28; CDR3nt: TGTGCCAGCAACCCGGGACTAGCAGCCTACGAGCAGTACTTC; CDR3aa: CASNPGLAAYEQYF
d_gene: .; j_gene: TRBJ2-1; abundance: few; v_gene: TRBV11-1; CDR3nt: TGTGCCAGCAGCTTCAGGGGCTCGGGCAATGAGCAGTTCTTC; CDR3aa: CASSFRGSGNEQFF